This T cell receptor (beta chain) was found in a study of blood T cell repertoires in COVID-19. The overall study: Acute-phase and convalescent COVID-19 samples originated in the United States, Italy and Spain. The cDNA or gDNA used as material had been derived from T cells, B-cell-depleted T cells, or PBMCs.

Original data processing: Quantification of nucleated cells was approximated via reference gene primer amplification. Clones were sequenced by immunoSEQ multiplex PCR, and TCRdb holds only the in-frame ones, with some missing. The DNA gave D and trimming, while V, J and clone size come from that table. The top ten clones hold approximately 3% of a sample with 250,000 or so clones, about nine tenths of them seen once. The CDR3 covers 11 residues. Germline V CDR1 and CDR2: LGHNT, FRNRAP. V was cut by 1 base and J by 12 bases, with 6 bases left in between. The J gene is TRBJ2-2, the V gene TRBV12-5; D remains ambiguous. Sample: peripheral blood. The sequence derives from a woman in her 30s with active or convalescent COVID-19. The CDR3 nucleotides are TGTGCTAGTGGTTTGGGCCTACAGCTGTTTTTT. Protein: CASGLGLQLFF.